This record looks at one TCR beta chain sequence and its context. Its antigen remains undetermined. Nothing much larger sits one base from this clone, and base qualities are not available. This entry belongs to a study of T cell responses to AZD1222 COVID-19 vaccine (dated by TCRdb to about 2021). Regarding the research as a whole: AZD1222 recipients with second doses at about 4 weeks or about 12 weeks were pooled, because spike-specific TCR depth and breadth did not differ between schedules. Trial participants were enrolled by age into subgroups of 18-55, 56-69 and 70-plus years, and around 150, 28 and 57 TCR-sequenced participants, respectively, were included in these subgroups. A total of under 250 trial participants underwent TCR sequencing, of whom about 210 had received two doses of AZD1222 and some 26 had received two doses of the MenACWY control vaccine.

Spanning cysteine to phenylalanine, the CDR3 consists of 14 amino acids. The read is trimmed to its CDR3 DNA, 42 bases read in frame from base 1. V was cut back by 4 bases and J by 5 bases, leaving a gap of 14 bases between them. CDR1 and CDR2 (LGHDT, YNNKEL) derive from the germline V gene (reference sequence). The time point label for this specimen denotes: baseline before first vaccination. Samples from vaccinated people were obtained from the UK trials COV001 and COV002, which included a single-blind randomized controlled phase 2/3 trial of AZD1222 (ChAdOx1 nCoV-19) in healthy adults. For TCRbeta chain sequencing, PBMC samples from trial participants were taken at day 0 and at day 28 after the second dose. The CDR3 regions of human TCRbeta chains were analyzed by immunosequencing. Under the source paper's analysis protocol: Repertoire TCRs were checked for matches against a reference library of SARS-CoV-2-specific TCRs that had been generated using the MIRA antigen-specificity platform. Breadth meant the fraction of unique TCRs that were SARS-CoV-2-associated, whereas depth meant the fraction of total T cells that were SARS-CoV-2-associated. Each spike-specific TCR was assigned to its reactive spike region and to a CD4 or CD8 class using the MIRA data. Log10-transformed breadth and depth values were compared by one-way ANOVA with Sidak's multiple comparisons tests. The immuneACCESS repertoire file appears here via TCRdb, limited to in-frame rearrangements. These files lack a portion of the clones; in checked studies, under half of the deficit traces to unresolved V genes, and the cause of the others is not known. Clone size and V and J calls were adopted from that table, with D and trimming inferred from the DNA. The sample table shows around 100,000 clones, and roughly nine tenths are seen once. The biggest ten clones account for around 2% of the sample.

Broad study findings and their caveats: Conclusions about previously exposed vaccinees are limited, since just six or seven AZD1222 recipients were seropositive for SARS-CoV-2 at baseline. Participants were mostly white British, with more females than males. The authors suggested clonal diversity may have been underestimated. Epitopes outside the regions mutated in the B.1.351 and B.1.1.7 variants were reportedly recognized by nearly half of the unique spike-specific TCRs. After two AZD1222 doses, spike-specific TCR breadth and depth were significantly higher than at day 0 and than in MenACWY recipients. No day 14 peak-response samples were available, so repertoires were characterized only after the peak T cell response. Vaccine-associated CD4 TCRs spanned the whole spike protein, with dominant responses in regions 160-218 and 743-854. In the small 56-69-year group, the increase in depth fell short of significance, most likely because of low power.

The sequence is built from TRBV3-1 (or the pseudogene TRBV3-2) and TRBJ2-5; the D segment is perhaps TRBD1 or TRBD2, each sharing 5 matched bases. The starting material was peripheral blood, obtained on day 0 of AZD1222 vaccination. The clonotype was recovered from an adult in good health. In nucleotides, the sequence is TGTGCCAGCAGCCGGGGACCAATGGGGGAGACCCAGTACTTC. This translates into CASSRGPMGETQYF.